This entry lists 20 T cell receptor beta chains sequenced from one sample in a study of blood T cell repertoires in COVID-19. Method: immunoSEQ multiplex PCR; TCRdb's copy keeps in-frame clones and lacks some. In the table there are approximately 190,000 clones, 83% of which are singletons. The sample consisted of peripheral blood. The receptors here all came from a woman in her thirties or forties with acute or convalescent COVID-19.

This chain uses TRBV18 with TRBJ1-2; D is ambiguous. Germline loops: CDR1 KGHSH, CDR2 LQKENI. The CDR3 has 14 amino acids. Trimming pared 2 bases from V and 3 bases from J, leaving 10 bases between. DNA of the CDR3: TGTGCCAGCTCACCAGGGCTCTTCTACTATGGCTACACCTTC. It is translated as CASSPGLFYYGYTF.

The DNA of the CDR3 is TGTGCCAGCAGTTACCGATACAGGGCGGAGACCCAGTACTTC. The encoded protein is CASSYRYRAETQYF. The J gene is TRBJ2-5, the V gene TRBV6-5; tentative D call: TRBD1 (6 bases). CDR3 length equals 14 residues. V lost 2 bases to trimming and J lost 5 bases, with 12 bases between them. Germline-derived CDR1 and CDR2 are MNHEY and SVGAGI.

The rearrangement links TRBV29-1 to TRBJ1-3, with D possibly TRBD1 on 5 matching bases. Trimming removed 3 bases at V and 0 bases at J, with 18 bases between. The CDR3 runs to 17 residues. From germline, CDR1 is SQVTM and CDR2 ANQGSEA. For the CDR3, the DNA is TGCAGCGTTGAGGTTTGGGGGGAAGGTCGCTCTGGAAACACCATATATTTT. It encodes CSVEVWGEGRSGNTIYF.

This chain connects TRBV28 to TRBJ1-6, with D perhaps matching TRBD1 (5 bases). Trimming shortened V by 6 bases and J by 2 bases, and 14 bases separated the two germline ends. Germline lookup yields CDR1 MDHEN and CDR2 SYDVKM. CDR3 size: 16 residues. The CDR3, as DNA: TGTGCCAGCAGCCCCCGGGGGAGCGCCTATAATTCACCCCTCCACTTT. It yields the protein CASSPRGSAYNSPLHF.

The J gene is TRBJ1-1, the V gene TRBV5-4; D is undetermined. The CDR3 runs 13 residues. Trimming stripped 4 bases from V and 10 bases from J, with 17 bases between. CDR1 and CDR2 (germline): SGHNT, YYREEE (reference sequence). CDR3 in DNA: TGTGCCAGCAGCATTGGAGAGGTCGAGGCAGCTTTCTTT. Translation gives CASSIGEVEAAFF. The variable domain in full, completed from reference TRBV5-4 and TRBJ1-1, reads ETGVTQSPTHLIKTRGQQVTLRCSSQSGHNTVSWYQQALGQGPQFIFQYYREEENGRGNFPPRFSGLQFPNYSSELNVNALELDDSALYLCASSIGEVEAAFFGQGTRLTVV.

The chain is built from TRBV28 and TRBJ2-4; 9 bases fit TRBD1. CDR3 length: 15 residues. Trimming removed 6 bases from V and 4 bases from J; junction bases left unmatched: 7. The germline V gene encodes CDR1 MDHEN and CDR2 SYDVKM. CDR3 residues: CASSGSGTGKNIQYF. The CDR3 bases are TGTGCCAGCAGCGGCTCTGGGACAGGGAAAAACATTCAGTACTTC.

This clone appeared a few times. The CDR3, as DNA: TGTGCCAGCCAGAACACCGGGGAGCTGTTTTTT. This codes for CASQNTGELFF. The genes are TRBV18 and TRBJ2-2; D is ambiguous. The CDR3 has 11 amino acids. CDR1 is KGHSH and CDR2 is LQKENI in the germline V gene. V was trimmed by 8 bases and J by 1 base, leaving 2 bases between them.

The rearrangement joins TRBV28 to TRBJ2-7, with TRBD1 identical over 7 bases. CDR3 size: 14 residues. Germline loops: CDR1 MDHEN, CDR2 SYDVKM. V shed 2 bases and J 4 bases; nucleotides not matched to a gene: 5. CDR3 in DNA: TGTGCCAGCAGTTTAAGGAACAGGGGTTACGAGCAGTACTTC. Amino acid sequence: CASSLRNRGYEQYF.

A few counts support this clone. The chain couples TRBV11-2 to TRBJ1-3; the D gene is possibly TRBD1 (5 bases). Trimming removed 5 bases at V and 8 bases at J, with 19 bases between. The CDR3 has 15 residues. The germline V gene encodes CDR1 SGHAT and CDR2 FQNNGV. CDR3 in DNA: TGTGCCAGCAGCGGGGACTGGAAACCCCGGGACACCATATATTTT. Protein product: CASSGDWKPRDTIYF. Based on the CDR3 plus reference TRBV11-2 and TRBJ1-3, the full variable domain is EAGVAQSPRYKIIEKRQSVAFWCNPISGHATLYWYQQILGQGPKLLIQFQNNGVVDDSQLPKDRFSAERLKGVDSTLKIQPAKLEDSAVYLCASSGDWKPRDTIYFGEGSWLTVV.

The rearrangement links TRBV20-1 to TRBJ2-1, with 8 nucleotides matching TRBD2. The J segment lost 4 bases and the V segment lost 3 bases, leaving 2 bases of the junction unmatched. Germline V gene sequence: CDR1 DFQATT, CDR2 SNEGSKA (reference sequence). This CDR3 is built from 13 residues. The CDR3 sequence is CSASSGVYNEQFF. The CDR3 region has the DNA TGCAGTGCTAGTAGCGGGGTATACAATGAGCAGTTCTTC.

The chain combines TRBV28 with TRBJ2-5; TRBD1 aligns across 8 bases. The CDR3 loop spans 16 amino acids. Trimming removed 3 bases from V and 5 bases from J; junction bases left unmatched: 11. Germline CDR1 is MDHEN and CDR2 is SYDVKM. The CDR3 reads CASSFSLAGGAETQYF. In DNA, the CDR3 is TGTGCCAGCAGTTTCTCGTTGGCAGGGGGCGCGGAGACCCAGTACTTC.

The chain couples TRBV19 to TRBJ2-5; D is possibly TRBD2 (6 bases). The CDR3 length is 15 residues. CDR1 LNHDA and CDR2 SQIVND come from the germline V gene (reference sequence). Between the trimmed V and J ends, which lost 5 bases and 1 base, there was a span of 14 bases. The CDR3 spells CASSGGAPPQETQYF. The CDR3 DNA follows: TGTGCCAGTAGTGGAGGGGCACCCCCCCAAGAGACCCAGTACTTC.

The chain employs TRBV12-3 or TRBV12-4 and TRBJ2-7; 12 bases line up with TRBD2. With 8 bases clipped from V and 2 bases from J, the junction kept 1 base outside the gene matches. This CDR3 has 13 residues. Here the CDR3 reads CASASGRAYEQYF. The CDR3 DNA follows: TGTGCCAGCGCTAGCGGGAGGGCCTACGAGCAGTACTTC.

This clone was detected only a few times. The J gene is TRBJ2-7, the V gene TRBV3-1 (or the pseudogene TRBV3-2), with 9 bases identical to TRBD1. The germline CDR1 and CDR2 sequences are LGHDT and YNNKEL (reference sequence). J gave up 7 bases and V 7 bases, and 8 bases lay outside the gene matches. The CDR3 runs to 13 residues. DNA of the CDR3: TGTGCCAGCAACTCACAGGGGGCGGGTGAGCAGTACTTC. Its protein is CASNSQGAGEQYF.

This sequence joins TRBV7-7 and TRBJ2-3, with 8 bases matching TRBD2. Germline loops: CDR1 SSHAT, CDR2 FNYEAQ (reference sequence). This CDR3 has 14 amino acids. V lost 5 bases to trimming and J lost 5 bases; unmatched junction nucleotides: 6. This CDR3 is CASSLGLDGDTQYF. CDR3 nucleotide sequence: TGTGCCAGCAGCCTGGGACTAGATGGAGATACGCAGTATTTT. The variable domain in full, completed from reference TRBV7-7 and TRBJ2-3, reads GAGVSQSPRYKVTKRGQDVTLRCDPISSHATLYWYQQALGQGPEFLTYFNYEAQPDKSGLPSDRFSAERPEGSISTLTIQRTEQRDSAMYRCASSLGLDGDTQYFGPGTRLTVL.

This sequence joins TRBV5-1 and TRBJ2-7, with 10 positions matching TRBD1. Germline trimming cut 4 bases from V and 7 bases from J; bases unmatched to any gene: 14. CDR1 and CDR2 (germline): SGHRS, YFSETQ. CDR3 length: 16 residues. The CDR3 region is CASSPSPRDRGEEQYF. The CDR3 DNA reads TGCGCCAGCAGCCCGAGTCCCCGGGACAGGGGTGAAGAGCAGTACTTC.

The chain links TRBV19 to TRBJ1-3; no clear D. Trimming took off 2 bases at V and 4 bases at J, with 12 bases between the two ends. CDR1 is LNHDA, CDR2 SQIVND, per germline (reference sequence). The CDR3 is made up of 15 amino acids. The CDR3 here is CASSIMVELGNTIYF. For the CDR3, the DNA is TGTGCCAGTAGTATAATGGTAGAGTTAGGAAACACCATATATTTT.

This clone was counted only a few times. This sequence joins TRBV14 and TRBJ1-2, with D unclear. Per germline, CDR1 SGHDN and CDR2 FVKESK. The CDR3 extends over 13 amino acids. Trimming pared 0 bases from V and 4 bases from J, leaving 6 bases between. The CDR3, as DNA: TGTGCCAGCAGCCAAGATGGAGTCTATGGCTACACCTTC. Translation: CASSQDGVYGYTF.

The chain has TRBV5-1 and TRBJ2-7, with TRBD2 as a possible D gene (6 bases). V shed 0 bases and J shed 0 bases, with 16 bases lying between them. This CDR3 is built from 17 residues. Germline V lookup: CDR1 SGHRS, CDR2 YFSETQ. This CDR3 reads CASSLVGSGLTSYEQYF. CDR3 coding DNA: TGCGCCAGCAGCTTGGTCGGAAGCGGGCTTACCTCCTACGAGCAGTACTTC.

This chain links TRBV19 with TRBJ1-2, with a tentative D call TRBD1 (6 bases). Germline-derived CDR1 and CDR2 are LNHDA and SQIVND (reference sequence). Trimming stripped 1 base from V and 4 bases from J, with 13 bases between. The CDR3 covers 15 residues. The CDR3 DNA follows: TGTGCCAGTAGTATAGCCCAGGGGTTCACCTATGGCTACACCTTC. This gives the protein CASSIAQGFTYGYTF.